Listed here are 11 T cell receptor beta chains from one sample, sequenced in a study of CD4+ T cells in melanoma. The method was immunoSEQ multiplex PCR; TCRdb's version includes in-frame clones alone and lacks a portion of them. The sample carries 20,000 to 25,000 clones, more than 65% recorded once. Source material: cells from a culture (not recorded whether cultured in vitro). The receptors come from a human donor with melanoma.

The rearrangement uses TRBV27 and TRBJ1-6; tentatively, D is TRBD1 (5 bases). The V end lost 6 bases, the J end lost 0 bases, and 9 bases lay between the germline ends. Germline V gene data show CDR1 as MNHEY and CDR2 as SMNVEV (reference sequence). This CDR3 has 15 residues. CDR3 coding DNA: TGTGCCAGCAGAGTCCAGGGCTCCTATAATTCACCCCTCCACTTT. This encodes CASRVQGSYNSPLHF.

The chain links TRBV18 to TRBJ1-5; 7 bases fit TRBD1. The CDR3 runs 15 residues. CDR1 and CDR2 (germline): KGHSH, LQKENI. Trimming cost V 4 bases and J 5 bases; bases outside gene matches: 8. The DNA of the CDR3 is TGTGCCAGCTCACAAAGGGTAACAGGGGATCAGCCCCAGCATTTT. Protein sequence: CASSQRVTGDQPQHF.

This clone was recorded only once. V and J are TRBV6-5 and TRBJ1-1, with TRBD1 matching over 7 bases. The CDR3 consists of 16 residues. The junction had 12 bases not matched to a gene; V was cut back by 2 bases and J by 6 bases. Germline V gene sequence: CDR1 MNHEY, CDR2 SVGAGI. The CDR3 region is CASSYNLGTGDAEAFF. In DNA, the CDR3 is TGTGCCAGCAGTTACAATCTCGGCACAGGGGACGCTGAAGCTTTCTTT.

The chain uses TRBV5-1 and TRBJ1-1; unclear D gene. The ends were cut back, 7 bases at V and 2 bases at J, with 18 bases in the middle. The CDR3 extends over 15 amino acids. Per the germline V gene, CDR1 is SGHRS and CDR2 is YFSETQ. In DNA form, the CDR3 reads TGCGCCAGCTCCCGAGAACCAGGCGTTAACACTGAAGCTTTCTTT. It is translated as CASSREPGVNTEAFF.

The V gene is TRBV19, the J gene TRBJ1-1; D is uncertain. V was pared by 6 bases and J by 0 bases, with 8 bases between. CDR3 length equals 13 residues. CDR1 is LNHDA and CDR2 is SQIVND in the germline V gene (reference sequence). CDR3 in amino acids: CASRPRVNTEAFF. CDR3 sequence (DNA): TGTGCCAGTAGACCACGGGTGAACACTGAAGCTTTCTTT.

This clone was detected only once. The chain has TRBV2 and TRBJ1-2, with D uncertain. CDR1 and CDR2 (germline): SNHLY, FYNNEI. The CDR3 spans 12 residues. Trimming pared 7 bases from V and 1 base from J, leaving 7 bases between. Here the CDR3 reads CASNPFNYGYTF. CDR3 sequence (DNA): TGTGCCAGCAACCCCTTTAACTATGGCTACACCTTC.

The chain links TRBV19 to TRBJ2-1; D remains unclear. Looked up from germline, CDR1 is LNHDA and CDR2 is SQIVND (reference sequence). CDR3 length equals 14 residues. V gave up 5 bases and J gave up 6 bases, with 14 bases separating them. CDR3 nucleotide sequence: TGTGCCAGTAGTTGGAACTCCATCAGCAATGAGCAGTTCTTC. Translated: CASSWNSISNEQFF.

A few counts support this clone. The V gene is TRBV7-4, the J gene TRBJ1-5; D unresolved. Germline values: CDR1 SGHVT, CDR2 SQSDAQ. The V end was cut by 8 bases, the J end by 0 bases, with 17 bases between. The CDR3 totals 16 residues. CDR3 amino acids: CASSPARTISNQPQHF. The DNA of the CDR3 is TGTGCCAGCTCCCCAGCCCGGACGATTAGCAATCAGCCCCAGCATTTT.

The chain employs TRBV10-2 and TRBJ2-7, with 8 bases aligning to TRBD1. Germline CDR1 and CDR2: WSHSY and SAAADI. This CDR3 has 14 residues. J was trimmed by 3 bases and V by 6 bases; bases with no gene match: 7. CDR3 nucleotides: TGCGCCAGCAGATTGACAGGGGTAGGCTACGAGCAGTACTTC. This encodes CASRLTGVGYEQYF.

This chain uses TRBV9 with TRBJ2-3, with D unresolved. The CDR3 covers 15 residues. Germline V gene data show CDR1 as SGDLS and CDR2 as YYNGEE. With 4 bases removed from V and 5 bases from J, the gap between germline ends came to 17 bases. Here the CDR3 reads CASSLVGSYGDTQYF. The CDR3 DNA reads TGTGCCAGCAGCCTAGTCGGTTCATATGGAGATACGCAGTATTTT.

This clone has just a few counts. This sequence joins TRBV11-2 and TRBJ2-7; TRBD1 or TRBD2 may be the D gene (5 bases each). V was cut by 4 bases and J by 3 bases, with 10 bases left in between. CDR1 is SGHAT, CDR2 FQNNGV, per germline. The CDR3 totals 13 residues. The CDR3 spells CASSSRDLYEQYF. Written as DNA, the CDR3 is TGTGCCAGCAGCTCCCGGGACCTCTACGAGCAGTACTTC.